A single sample gave rise to the 18 T cell receptor beta chains below, sequenced in a study of cytomegalovirus exposure and HLA in healthy donors. The PCR used 60 Vbeta and 13 Jbeta primers. Measured with immunoSEQ multiplex PCR; TCRdb has only the in-frame clones, and not every one. The data hold about 120,000 clones, with roughly 82% observed a single time. Sample: PBMCs. The receptor set was obtained from a human donor in good health.

This clone has a single count. The rearrangement uses TRBV28 and TRBJ1-1; 8 bases line up with TRBD1. V was clipped by 3 bases and J by 5 bases; unmatched bases: 5. The CDR3 length is 14 residues. The germline V gene has CDR1 MDHEN and CDR2 SYDVKM. CDR3 bases: TGTGCCAGCAGTTTCGCTAACAGGGGGACTGAAGCTTTCTTT. Protein product: CASSFANRGTEAFF. The full variable domain, in which reference TRBV28 and TRBJ1-1 provide the parts outside the CDR3, is DVKVTQSSRYLVKRTGEKVFLECVQDMDHENMFWYRQDPGLGLRLIYFSYDVKMKEKGDIPEGYSVSREKKERFSLILESASTNQTSMYLCASSFANRGTEAFFGQGTRLTVV.

The CDR3 DNA follows: TGTGCCAGCAGTTACTTGGCCCCCGGGGAGCAGTTCTTC. Amino acid sequence: CASSYLAPGEQFF. The chain recombines TRBV6-5 with TRBJ2-1; D gene uncertain. This CDR3 contains 13 residues. V lost 1 base, J lost 10 bases, and 11 bases lay in between. The germline CDR1 and CDR2 sequences are MNHEY and SVGAGI.

The chain joins TRBV5-4 to TRBJ2-5, with 8 bases fitting TRBD2. The last part of the DNA fits TRBJ2-7 better; the J call may be wrong. Germline loops: CDR1 SGHNT, CDR2 YYREEE (reference sequence). The CDR3 sequence is 15 residues long. As DNA, the CDR3 is TGTGCCAGCAGCTTGACCGGGACTAGAACTTACGAGCAGTACTTC. Protein: CASSLTGTRTYEQYF.

The chain recombines TRBV19 with TRBJ2-7; 7 bases fit TRBD1. This CDR3 contains 17 residues. The junction had 16 bases not matched to a gene; V was cut back by 3 bases and J by 5 bases. The V gene's germline CDR1 is LNHDA and CDR2 SQIVND (reference sequence). The chain's CDR3 is CASSMSPSVRQGHEQYF. In DNA form, the CDR3 reads TGTGCCAGTAGTATGAGTCCCTCCGTACGACAGGGCCACGAGCAGTACTTC.

The chain employs TRBV19 and TRBJ2-2; 10 positions agree with TRBD2. Germline CDR1 LNHDA, CDR2 SQIVND (reference sequence). The CDR3 is made up of 16 amino acids. The V segment lost 7 bases and the J segment 7 bases; nucleotides outside the gene matches: 12. CDR3 DNA sequence: TGTGCCAGTACATTGAGCGGGAGGGCCAGTGGCGGGGAGCTGTTTTTT. Translating it yields CASTLSGRASGGELFF.

The chain couples TRBV5-1 to TRBJ2-1, with 10 bases matching TRBD2. Germline CDR1 is SGHRS and CDR2 is YFSETQ. The V segment lost 1 base and the J segment 9 bases; nucleotides outside the gene matches: 10. This CDR3 contains 16 residues. The CDR3 reads CASSLFGAGGPGEQFF. In DNA, the CDR3 is TGCGCCAGCAGCTTGTTTGGAGCGGGAGGGCCGGGTGAGCAGTTCTTC.

The V and J genes are TRBV2 and TRBJ2-1; 10 bases line up with TRBD2. This CDR3 spans 17 amino acids. The germline V gene encodes CDR1 SNHLY and CDR2 FYNNEI. V was clipped by 5 bases and J by 9 bases; unmatched bases: 16. The chain's CDR3 is CASSRVEAGGPRGEQFF. The CDR3 DNA is TGTGCCAGCAGTAGGGTCGAAGCGGGAGGGCCCAGGGGTGAGCAGTTCTTC.

This clone has only one observation. The chain couples TRBV19 to TRBJ1-5, with D perhaps matching TRBD1 (6 bases). V lost 4 bases and J 5 bases, leaving 15 bases between the germline ends. This CDR3 region has 15 residues. Germline V gene lookup returns CDR1 LNHDA and CDR2 SQIVND (reference sequence). CDR3 sequence: CASSRGGGADQPQHF. In nucleotides, the CDR3 is TGTGCCAGTAGTAGAGGAGGGGGGGCAGATCAGCCCCAGCATTTT.

The genes are TRBV9 and TRBJ1-2; D may be TRBD1 (6 bases). Germline values: CDR1 SGDLS, CDR2 YYNGEE. V was shortened by 3 bases and J by 7 bases, with 13 bases between the two germline ends. The length of the CDR3 is 13 residues. CDR3 amino acids: CASSAIQGAGYTF. DNA for the CDR3: TGTGCCAGCAGCGCCATACAGGGAGCTGGCTACACCTTC.

The chain joins TRBV5-1 to TRBJ2-7, with D maybe TRBD2 (5 bases). The germline V gene encodes CDR1 SGHRS and CDR2 YFSETQ. The CDR3 is 14 residues long. The V end lost 5 bases, the J end lost 4 bases, and 16 bases lay between the germline ends. CDR3 nucleotide sequence: TGCGCCAGCAGTCCTGGTCGGGTAGCGTACGAGCAGTACTTC. Its protein product is CASSPGRVAYEQYF. The variable domain in full, completed from reference TRBV5-1 and TRBJ2-7, reads KAGVTQTPRYLIKTRGQQVTLSCSPISGHRSVSWYQQTPGQGLQFLFEYFSETQRNKGNFPGRFSGRQFSNSRSEMNVSTLELGDSALYLCASSPGRVAYEQYFGPGTRLTVT.

The chain couples TRBV6-5 to TRBJ1-1; D may be TRBD1 (6 bases). V was cut by 2 bases and J by 6 bases, with 13 bases left in between. This CDR3 is built from 14 residues. From germline, CDR1 is MNHEY and CDR2 SVGAGI. The CDR3 bases are TGTGCCAGCAGTTACGTGTCAGGGGCCCCTGAAGCTTTCTTT. It specifies CASSYVSGAPEAFF.

This chain uses TRBV5-1 with TRBJ2-7; D remains unclear. Germline V gene lookup returns CDR1 SGHRS and CDR2 YFSETQ. V lost 4 bases to trimming and J lost 6 bases, with 14 bases between them. The CDR3 length is 13 residues. The DNA for the CDR3 is TGCGCCAGCAGCCCAAACCCCTCGGGCGAGCAGTACTTC. Translation gives CASSPNPSGEQYF. Looking up the rest from reference TRBV5-1 and TRBJ2-7 gives the full variable domain: KAGVTQTPRYLIKTRGQQVTLSCSPISGHRSVSWYQQTPGQGLQFLFEYFSETQRNKGNFPGRFSGRQFSNSRSEMNVSTLELGDSALYLCASSPNPSGEQYFGPGTRLTVT.

The V call is TRBV18, the J call TRBJ2-3; no clear D. V lost 1 base and J 3 bases, leaving 8 bases between the germline ends. From germline, CDR1 is KGHSH and CDR2 LQKENI. The CDR3 extends over 14 amino acids. The DNA for the CDR3 is TGTGCCAGCTCACCACGGAGTGATACAGATACGCAGTATTTT. Translating it yields CASSPRSDTDTQYF.

The chain combines TRBV7-8 with TRBJ2-7; 10 bases align to TRBD2. The CDR3 length is 15 residues. V trimming: 5 bases; J trimming: 0 bases; junction bases outside the gene matches: 4. The germline CDR1 and CDR2 sequences are SGHVS and FQNEAQ. The CDR3 reads CASSLSSGSSYEQYF. CDR3 coding DNA: TGTGCCAGCAGCCTCTCTAGCGGGAGCTCCTACGAGCAGTACTTC.

This clone was counted a few times. The CDR3 sequence is CASSYTGLAGDEQFF. In DNA, the CDR3 is TGCGCCAGCAGCTATACGGGACTAGCGGGTGATGAGCAGTTCTTC. The chain has TRBV5-1 and TRBJ2-1; TRBD2 agrees at 12 bases. The germline V gene encodes CDR1 SGHRS and CDR2 YFSETQ. The CDR3 is 15 residues long. V dropped 3 bases and J dropped 8; count of bases not matched to a gene: 6.

This chain links TRBV19 with TRBJ1-2; 10 bases line up with TRBD1. Per germline, CDR1 LNHDA and CDR2 SQIVND (reference sequence). This CDR3 has 15 residues. Trimming at V came to 4 bases and at J to 3 bases, leaving 5 bases not matched to a gene. CDR3: CASSSWDRGDYGYTF. The CDR3 DNA follows: TGTGCCAGTAGTAGTTGGGACAGGGGCGACTATGGCTACACCTTC. Looking up the rest from reference TRBV19 and TRBJ1-2 gives the full variable domain: DGGITQSPKYLFRKEGQNVTLSCEQNLNHDAMYWYRQDPGQGLRLIYYSQIVNDFQKGDIAEGYSVSREKKESFPLTVTSAQKNPTAFYLCASSSWDRGDYGYTFGSGTRLTVV.

The rearrangement uses TRBV7-9 and TRBJ2-5, with 8 bases lining up with TRBD1. Judging by the DNA end, TRBJ2-7 fits better; the J call may be wrong. Germline assignment: CDR1 SEHNR and CDR2 FQNEAQ (reference sequence). This CDR3 region has 14 residues. The DNA for the CDR3 is TGTGCCAGCGGCTCCACAGGGGGGTCCTACGAGCAGTACTTC. Translation gives CASGSTGGSYEQYF.

The gene calls are TRBV10-3 and TRBJ1-5, with D unresolved. The V gene's germline CDR1 is ENHRY and CDR2 SYGVKD. The CDR3 has 12 residues. V lost 4 bases to trimming and J lost 4 bases, with 5 bases between them. The CDR3 reads CAISGGNQPQHF. CDR3 bases: TGTGCCATCAGTGGAGGAAATCAGCCCCAGCATTTT.